The 7 T cell receptor beta chains listed next were all sequenced from one sample in a study of blood T cell repertoires in COVID-19. Profiled with immunoSEQ multiplex PCR; TCRdb holds only in-frame clones, not every one. Of about 120,000 clones detected, roughly 80% appear once; the ten largest clones hold 5.5%. The sequenced sample was peripheral blood. Every receptor here comes from a man in his 60s with acute or convalescent COVID-19.

The gene calls are TRBV4-2 and TRBJ1-1; TRBD1 matches at 8 bases. CDR1 and CDR2 (germline): LGHNA, YNFKEQ. V was clipped by 3 bases and J by 0 bases; unmatched bases: 9. The CDR3 totals 17 residues. The DNA for the CDR3 is TGTGCCAGCAGCCATCACATCGCAGGGGGCCTGAACACTGAAGCTTTCTTT. The encoded protein is CASSHHIAGGLNTEAFF.

The V gene is TRBV12-3 or TRBV12-4, the J gene TRBJ1-1; D remains unclear. The V end was cut by 7 bases, the J end by 2 bases, with 11 bases between. The CDR3 is 13 residues long. The CDR3 sequence: CASNLAANTEAFF. The CDR3 DNA follows: TGTGCCAGCAACCTAGCGGCTAACACTGAAGCTTTCTTT.

The rearrangement links TRBV19 to TRBJ1-2; 7 positions match TRBD1. V was clipped by 5 bases and J by 6 bases; unmatched bases: 12. The CDR3 runs 15 residues. From germline, CDR1 is LNHDA and CDR2 SQIVND (reference sequence). The CDR3 DNA reads TGTGCCAGTAGTTTGACAGGGACCCAGGCCCATGGCTACACCTTC. Its protein is CASSLTGTQAHGYTF.

This clone was seen once. The chain employs TRBV5-6 and TRBJ2-2, with TRBD2 identical over 12 bases. Trimming removed 4 bases from V and 4 bases from J; junction bases left unmatched: 8. CDR3 length: 17 residues. Per germline, CDR1 SGHDT and CDR2 YYEEEE. The CDR3 DNA reads TGTGCCAGCAGCCCACCTAGCGGGAGGGCCGGCACCGGGGAGCTGTTTTTT. Translated: CASSPPSGRAGTGELFF.

This sequence joins TRBV27 and TRBJ2-3; tentatively, D is TRBD2 (6 bases). Germline CDR1 is MNHEY and CDR2 is SMNVEV (reference sequence). The CDR3 contains 16 residues. V lost 3 bases and J 0 bases, leaving 13 bases between the germline ends. CDR3 protein: CASSLGGLPSTDTQYF. Here the CDR3 DNA reads TGTGCCAGCAGTTTGGGAGGATTACCTAGCACAGATACGCAGTATTTT.

The chain joins TRBV12-5 to TRBJ1-2; tentative D call: TRBD1 (5 bases). Germline V gives CDR1 LGHNT, CDR2 FRNRAP. The CDR3 runs to 12 residues. The V end was cut by 5 bases, the J end by 9 bases, with 13 bases between. This CDR3 is CASGPDSWSYTF. CDR3 in DNA: TGTGCTAGTGGTCCCGACAGTTGGAGCTACACCTTC.

This clone came up a few times. The rearrangement joins TRBV5-1 to TRBJ2-1, with 8 positions matching TRBD1. The CDR3 is 16 amino acids. J lost 2 bases, V lost 0 bases, and 4 bases had no gene match. The germline V gene has CDR1 SGHRS and CDR2 YFSETQ. The CDR3 here is CASSLGRDRPYNEQFF. The CDR3 coding sequence is TGCGCCAGCAGCTTGGGCAGGGACAGGCCCTACAATGAGCAGTTCTTC.